One sample yielded the 21 T cell receptor beta chains listed below, sequenced in a study of vaccination effects on CD4 cells after COVID-19 (dated by TCRdb to 2022 to 2024). The method was the immunoSEQ multiplex PCR assay. What TCRdb holds here is the immuneACCESS table cut down to in-frame rearrangements. Part of the clones is not present; checked against another copy, under half of the missing clones reflect an unresolved V gene, and the others are unexplained. This sample holds 25,000 to 30,000 clones; 75% to 80% were observed only once. Under 7% of the sample lies in the top ten. Antigen specificity for these receptors is unknown. The ViraFEST assay stimulated PBMC with viral peptide pools and then used TCR sequencing to identify antigen-specific CD4+ T cell clonotypes by expansion. After less than eleven days of culture, CD4+ T cells were isolated with the EasySep CD4+ T cell isolation kit. Participants received two doses of either the BNT162b2 or the mRNA-1273 mRNA SARS-CoV-2 vaccine.

This specimen was CD4+ T cells from PBMCs cultured with SARS-CoV-2 spike peptides, taken after COVID-19 vaccination. This specimen's cell subset or site label, per the study, means: SARS-CoV-2 spike overlapping peptide pool stimulation. Receptors originate from a human donor who received a COVID-19 vaccine. Some clones in this sample may be carry-over from other donors' samples.

The rearrangement links TRBV2 to TRBJ1-3; TRBD1 agrees at 7 bases. The CDR3 sequence is 13 residues long. The junction had 3 bases not matched to a gene; V was cut back by 4 bases and J by 6 bases. The germline CDR1 and CDR2 sequences are SNHLY and FYNNEI. As DNA, the CDR3 is TGTGCCAGCAGTGGAGACAGGGCAAACACCATATATTTT. Its protein is CASSGDRANTIYF.

The count of this clone is one. J is TRBJ1-6 and V is TRBV6-2 or TRBV6-3, with TRBD1 identical over 7 bases. CDR1 and CDR2 from the germline V gene are MNHEY and SVGEGT. J gave up 6 bases and V 6 bases, and 11 bases lay outside the gene matches. The CDR3 consists of 16 residues. The CDR3 bases are TGTGCCAGCAGCCGCACAGGGGCCCTAATTAATTCACCCCTCCACTTT. Translation gives CASSRTGALINSPLHF.

The chain has TRBV18 and TRBJ2-3; D is unclear. The CDR3 has 15 amino acids. Looked up from germline, CDR1 is KGHSH and CDR2 is LQKENI. V was trimmed by 4 bases and J by 0 bases, leaving 11 bases between them. CDR3 protein: CASSLLSPSTDTQYF. The CDR3 DNA reads TGTGCCAGCTCACTTCTCTCCCCCAGCACAGATACGCAGTATTTT.

This clone was found a few times. V and J are TRBV18 and TRBJ1-1; D perhaps matches TRBD1 (6 bases). Germline V gives CDR1 KGHSH, CDR2 LQKENI. The CDR3 has 13 amino acids. Trimming cost V 6 bases and J 1 base, with 9 bases left between them. In DNA form, the CDR3 reads TGTGCCAGCTCCCCGACAGGGAACACTGAAGCTTTCTTT. This gives the protein CASSPTGNTEAFF.

The table lists this clone with a few counts. The rearrangement joins TRBV5-1 to TRBJ2-2; D is perhaps TRBD1 or TRBD2 (6 bases each). CDR1 is SGHRS and CDR2 is YFSETQ in the germline V gene. This CDR3 region has 15 residues. V lost 0 bases and J 4 bases, leaving 10 bases between the germline ends. Here the CDR3 reads CASSLAPGATGELFF. DNA of the CDR3: TGCGCCAGCAGCTTGGCACCGGGGGCCACCGGGGAGCTGTTTTTT.

This chain uses TRBV7-2 with TRBJ1-5; D gene uncertain. The germline gives CDR1 SGHTA, CDR2 FQGNSA. The CDR3 is 14 residues long. Trimming removed 3 bases from V and 3 bases from J, with 9 bases in between. The CDR3, as DNA: TGTGCCAGCAGCTTCCCAGGTTTCAATCAGCCCCAGCATTTT. Translating it yields CASSFPGFNQPQHF.

This clone came up a few times. The genes are TRBV18 and TRBJ1-6, with a tentative D call TRBD1 (5 bases). The V end lost 2 bases, the J end lost 0 bases, and 8 bases lay between the germline ends. The CDR3 length is 16 residues. Germline assignment: CDR1 KGHSH and CDR2 LQKENI. This CDR3 reads CASSPRTSSYNSPLHF. The CDR3 DNA reads as TGTGCCAGCTCACCAAGGACAAGCTCCTATAATTCACCCCTCCACTTT.

The chain couples TRBV7-9 to TRBJ2-1; D is unclear. Trimming stripped 2 bases from V and 4 bases from J, with 6 bases between. The CDR3 contains 13 residues. Germline CDR1 reads SEHNR; CDR2 reads FQNEAQ (reference sequence). The DNA for the CDR3 is TGTGCCAGCAGCTTAAACACTTACAATGAGCAGTTCTTC. Translated: CASSLNTYNEQFF.

The chain carries TRBV2 and TRBJ1-1, with D perhaps TRBD1 (5 bases). Per the germline V gene, CDR1 is SNHLY and CDR2 is FYNNEI. With 8 bases removed from V and 3 bases from J, the gap between germline ends came to 13 bases. The CDR3 spans 13 residues. CDR3 amino acids: CASVGGTDTEAFF. CDR3 DNA sequence: TGTGCCAGCGTTGGGGGGACGGACACTGAAGCTTTCTTT.

This chain uses TRBV30 with TRBJ2-5; D tentatively reads TRBD1 or TRBD2 (6 bases each). The V end was cut by 0 bases, the J end by 1 base, with 12 bases between. This CDR3 is built from 15 residues. Germline CDR1 GTSNPN, CDR2 SVGIG (reference sequence). The CDR3 sequence: CAWSVQGLSQETQYF. The CDR3 DNA sequence: TGTGCCTGGAGTGTACAGGGACTGAGCCAAGAGACCCAGTACTTC.

The CDR3 protein is CAISESGEPFF. The CDR3 DNA reads TGTGCCATCAGTGAGTCGGGCGAACCTTTCTTT. This chain uses TRBV10-3 with TRBJ1-1, with unresolved D. V was shortened by 0 bases and J by 12 bases, with 8 bases between the two germline ends. The CDR3 is made up of 11 amino acids. Germline V gives CDR1 ENHRY, CDR2 SYGVKD.

This rearrangement joins TRBV4-3 to TRBJ1-6, with no clear D. Trimming removed 2 bases at V and 7 bases at J, with 12 bases between. The germline V gene has CDR1 LGHNA and CDR2 YSLEER. This CDR3 contains 15 residues. CDR3 amino acids: CASSQSPDGNSPLHF. Here the CDR3 DNA reads TGCGCCAGCAGCCAATCCCCGGACGGGAATTCACCCCTCCACTTT.

V usage is TRBV5-1 and J usage is TRBJ1-3; TRBD1 matches 8 bases. This CDR3 region has 16 residues. J gave up 1 base and V 2 bases, and 5 bases lay outside the gene matches. Germline values: CDR1 SGHRS, CDR2 YFSETQ. CDR3 coding DNA: TGCGCCAGCAGCTTAGGACAGGGTGAATCTGGAAACACCATATATTTT. Encoded protein: CASSLGQGESGNTIYF.

The chain uses TRBV19 and TRBJ1-5, with 9 bases matching TRBD1. Germline assignment: CDR1 LNHDA and CDR2 SQIVND (reference sequence). Unmatched junction bases numbered 11, after V lost 4 bases and J lost 4 bases. The CDR3 sequence is 17 residues long. The CDR3, as DNA: TGTGCCAGTAGTACCGGGACAGGGATAGGTGGAAATCAGCCCCAGCATTTT. This codes for CASSTGTGIGGNQPQHF.

This clone was recorded only once. V and J are TRBV18 and TRBJ2-1; the match to TRBD1 covers 7 bases. This CDR3 contains 13 residues. CDR1 and CDR2 from the germline V gene are KGHSH and LQKENI. Losses at the gene ends were 3 bases for V and 6 bases for J; bases not matched to a gene: 2. CDR3 amino acids: CASSPQGVNEQFF. Here the CDR3 DNA reads TGTGCCAGCTCACCGCAGGGGGTCAATGAGCAGTTCTTC.

The rearrangement uses TRBV6-6 and TRBJ1-2, with no clear D. The V gene lost 2 bases and the J gene lost 4 bases, with 14 bases spanning the gap. The CDR3 sequence is 15 residues long. From germline, CDR1 is MNHNY and CDR2 SVGAGI (reference sequence). CDR3 amino acids: CASSYREAEPYGYTF. DNA of the CDR3: TGTGCCAGCAGTTACCGCGAGGCGGAGCCCTATGGCTACACCTTC.

Only one count was recorded for this clone. The CDR3 DNA reads as TGTGCCAGCAGGAAGACAGGGGTTGGCTACACCTTC. It is translated as CASRKTGVGYTF. The chain links TRBV12-3 or TRBV12-4 to TRBJ1-2; 8 nucleotides agree with TRBD1. This CDR3 has 12 residues. V shed 6 bases and J 7 bases; nucleotides not matched to a gene: 4.

The chain links TRBV25-1 to TRBJ2-6; D is undetermined. Germline V gives CDR1 MGHDK, CDR2 SYGVNS. The length of the CDR3 is 13 residues. Trimming took off 8 bases at V and 0 bases at J, with 5 bases between the two ends. The CDR3 here is CASSNSGANVLTF. The CDR3 DNA is TGTGCCAGCTCAAACTCTGGGGCCAACGTCCTGACTTTC.

The V and J genes are TRBV29-1 and TRBJ2-7; no clear D gene. The CDR3 spans 13 residues. The V end lost 3 bases, the J end lost 2 bases, and 11 bases lay between the germline ends. Per germline, CDR1 SQVTM and CDR2 ANQGSEA. CDR3 loop: CSVDRQVTYEQYV. CDR3 DNA sequence: TGCAGCGTTGACAGGCAGGTCACCTACGAGCAGTACGTC.

The chain uses TRBV2 and TRBJ2-5, with TRBD2 matching over 11 bases. The CDR3 extends over 16 amino acids. The J segment lost 5 bases and the V segment lost 4 bases, leaving 9 bases of the junction unmatched. The germline CDR1 and CDR2 sequences are SNHLY and FYNNEI. The CDR3 DNA sequence: TGTGCCAGCAGTGGTGCTAGCGGGGGGCCTCGGGAGACCCAGTACTTC. Protein product: CASSGASGGPRETQYF.

The J gene is TRBJ2-3, the V gene TRBV24-1; 9 nucleotides agree with TRBD1. The junction had 9 bases not matched to a gene; V was cut back by 7 bases and J by 5 bases. Germline CDR1 is KGHDR and CDR2 is SFDVKD. CDR3 size: 15 residues. CDR3 protein: CATSPRDRAKDTQYF. DNA of the CDR3: TGTGCCACCAGCCCCCGGGACAGGGCCAAAGATACGCAGTATTTT.